This entry is about one TCR beta chain. Its antigen is not identified. The CDR3 extends over 14 amino acids. Germline V gene sequence: CDR1 SNHLY, CDR2 FYNNEI. J lost 7 bases, V lost 8 bases, and 11 bases had no gene match. Produced via immunoSEQ multiplex PCR; TCRdb's table is partial and in-frame only. The sample includes a few hundred thousand clones, 70% to 90% of them seen just once. The source of the sample is a study of cytomegalovirus exposure and HLA in healthy donors. Study-level findings and limits: The investigators catalogued some 160 TCR beta chains as cytomegalovirus-associated. For most TCR sequences rarity was the rule, although some public TCRs occurred in many donors. Cytomegalovirus status, reportedly, was diagnosed with high specificity and sensitivity by the classifier.

Source material: PBMCs. The receptor was derived from a woman aged 18-30 years in good health and CMV-seronegative. This chain joins TRBV2 and TRBJ1-3; TRBD1 agrees at 7 bases. CDR3 in amino acids: CASGETTGLNTIYF. The CDR3, as DNA: TGTGCCAGCGGCGAAACGACAGGGCTCAACACCATATATTTT.